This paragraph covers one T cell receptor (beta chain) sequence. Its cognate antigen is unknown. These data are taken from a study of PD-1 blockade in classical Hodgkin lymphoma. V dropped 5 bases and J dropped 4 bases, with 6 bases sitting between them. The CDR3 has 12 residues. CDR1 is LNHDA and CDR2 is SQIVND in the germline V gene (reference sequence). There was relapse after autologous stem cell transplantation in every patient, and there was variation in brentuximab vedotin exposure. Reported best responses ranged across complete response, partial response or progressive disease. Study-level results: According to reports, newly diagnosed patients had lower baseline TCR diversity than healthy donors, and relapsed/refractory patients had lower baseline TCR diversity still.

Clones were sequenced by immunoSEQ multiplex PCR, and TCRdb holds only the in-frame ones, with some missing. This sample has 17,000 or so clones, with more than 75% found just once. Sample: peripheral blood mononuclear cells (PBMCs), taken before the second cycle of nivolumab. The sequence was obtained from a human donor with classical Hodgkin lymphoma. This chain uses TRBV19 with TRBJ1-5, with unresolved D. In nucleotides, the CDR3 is TGTGCCAGTAGTCCCTTTAATCAGCCCCAGCATTTT. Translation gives CASSPFNQPQHF.